These T cell receptor beta chains were read from a single sample in a study of blood T cell repertoires in COVID-19. The table came from immunoSEQ multiplex PCR; TCRdb's copy has only in-frame clones and leaves some out. The data contain almost 250,000 clones, around 88% of them singletons. Sequencing used PBMCs or T cells enriched from blood (not recorded which). All receptors come from a woman in her 30s who had recovered from COVID-19. Each CDR3 is given with its conserved first and last residue. Each record gives: D gene, J gene, CDR3 length, clone size, V gene, CDR3 DNA, CDR3 protein. D genes are given only for firm matches. Clone size is not always given. Where it is, it says once, few, many or a class for expanded clones.

NA | TRBJ1-5 | 14 | once | TRBV2 | TGTGCCAGCACAGGGGTGGGGATGAGTCAGCCCCAGCATTTT | CASTGVGMSQPQHF
TRBD2 | TRBJ2-1 | 17 | once | TRBV30 | TGTGCCTGGAGTGTTCCCCGACTAGCGGGAGCCGGTAATGAGCAGTTCTTC | CAWSVPRLAGAGNEQFF
NA | TRBJ1-5 | 15 | NA | TRBV7-2 | TGTGCCAGCAGCTTAGGTGGGGGCAGGGGTCAGCCCCAGCATTTT | CASSLGGGRGQPQHF
NA | TRBJ1-4 | 15 | few | TRBV11-2 | TGTGCCAGCAGCTTAGTGGGGCTGGCTAATGAAAAACTGTTTTTT | CASSLVGLANEKLFF
NA | TRBJ2-5 | 16 | NA | TRBV6-6 | TGTGCCAGCAGGCCCCCCACGGCGGGTTTCCAAGAGACCCAGTACTTC | CASRPPTAGFQETQYF
TRBD1 | TRBJ1-6 | 12 | once | TRBV27 | TGTGCCAGCAGTCGGACAGGGGCACCCCTCCACTTT | CASSRTGAPLHF
NA | TRBJ1-1 | 15 | NA | TRBV29-1 | TGCAGCGGGGAATTAAACAGGGAAGGGAACACTGAAGCTTTCTTT | CSGELNREGNTEAFF
NA | TRBJ1-4 | 14 | NA | TRBV10-3 | TGTGCCATCAGCCAACAGGGAGGGGATGAAAAACTGTTTTTT | CAISQQGGDEKLFF
NA | TRBJ1-5 | 13 | once | TRBV18 | TGTGCCAGCTCACCGGGTGAGGAGTGGTCCCAGCATTTT | CASSPGEEWSQHF
NA | TRBJ1-3 | 15 | NA | TRBV18 | TGTGCCAGCTCACGATCAACAGGAGTGGGGAACACCATATATTTT | CASSRSTGVGNTIYF
NA | TRBJ1-2 | 12 | NA | TRBV6-2/TRBV6-3 | TGTGCCAGCAGTTACAAGACACTTGGCTACACCTTC | CASSYKTLGYTF
NA | TRBJ2-1 | 16 | once | TRBV25-1 | TGTGCCAGCTCCCCCGGGATTAGTCGAGTAAGCAATGAGCAGTTCTTC | CASSPGISRVSNEQFF
NA | TRBJ1-1 | 16 | NA | TRBV5-1 | TGCGCCAGCAGCTTGGTCACAGGGTCCCCGAACACTGAAGCTTTCTTT | CASSLVTGSPNTEAFF
NA | TRBJ1-6 | 18 | NA | TRBV28 | TGTGCCAGCAGTTTAAGAAGCGCCCTGAGCTCCTATAATTCACCCCTCCACTTT | CASSLRSALSSYNSPLHF
TRBD1 | TRBJ2-1 | 15 | NA | TRBV7-3 | TGTGCCAGCAGCCCTGACCGGGACAGGGTAAATGAGCAGTTCTTC | CASSPDRDRVNEQFF
TRBD1 | TRBJ1-5 | 13 | few | TRBV30 | TGTGCCTGGGACAGGGGGGCCAATCAGCCCCAGCATTTT | CAWDRGANQPQHF
TRBD1 | TRBJ1-1 | 18 | NA | TRBV10-3 | TGTGCCATCAGTGAGGGTAAGGGAGAGGGGACAGGGAGAACTGAAGCTTTCTTT | CAISEGKGEGTGRTEAFF
TRBD1 | TRBJ1-5 | 15 | NA | TRBV20-1 | TGCAGTGCTAGTCTCCCCGACAGGGGCAATCAGCCCCAGCATTTT | CSASLPDRGNQPQHF
NA | TRBJ1-1 | 15 | few | TRBV20-1 | TGCAGTGCTAGTCCGGGAGGGGGGTCTTCCACTGAAGCTTTCTTT | CSASPGGGSSTEAFF
NA | TRBJ1-1 | 12 | NA | TRBV28 | TGTGCCAGCCTCGGGGGGAACACTGAAGCTTTCTTT | CASLGGNTEAFF
TRBD1 | TRBJ1-1 | 16 | NA | TRBV7-2 | TGTGCCAGCAGCTTGGACAGGGGCTGGGTGAACACTGAAGCTTTCTTT | CASSLDRGWVNTEAFF
NA | TRBJ1-1 | 11 | NA | TRBV28 | TGTGCCAGCAGCACTAACACTGAAGCTTTCTTT | CASSTNTEAFF
NA | TRBJ2-1 | 17 | NA | TRBV5-1 | TGCGCCAGCAGCTCCAACCCTCCTGCGGGGACCTACAATGAGCAGTTCTTC | CASSSNPPAGTYNEQFF
NA | TRBJ1-6 | 16 | NA | TRBV28 | TGTGCCAGCAGCCTAACCTGGACGGGAAATAATTCACCCCTCCACTTT | CASSLTWTGNNSPLHF
TRBD2 | TRBJ2-3 | 14 | once | TRBV7-2 | TGTGCCAGTTTGCGGGAGAGTTTGGCAGATACGCAGTATTTT | CASLRESLADTQYF
NA | TRBJ1-5 | 14 | NA | TRBV5-6 | TGTGCCAGCAGCTTGTGGGCCCGAGAACAGCCCCAGCATTTT | CASSLWAREQPQHF
NA | TRBJ2-1 | 14 | NA | TRBV9 | TGTGCCAGCAGCCCCAAAAGAGTGGACAATGAGCAGTTCTTC | CASSPKRVDNEQFF
NA | TRBJ2-1 | 14 | NA | TRBV7-3 | TGTGCCAGCAGCGGCCAGGGGGGCCACAATGAGCAGTTCTTC | CASSGQGGHNEQFF
NA | TRBJ1-1 | 14 | NA | TRBV7-2 | TGTGCCAGCACCTCGTGGCCTGGGGGGACTGAAGCTTTCTTT | CASTSWPGGTEAFF
NA | TRBJ1-4 | 14 | NA | TRBV19 | TGTGCCAGTAGTTCGGGGGGGGCTGGAGAAAAACTGTTTTTT | CASSSGGAGEKLFF
NA | TRBJ2-1 | 13 | once | TRBV28 | TGTGCCAGCAGTTTGGCCGGGTACAATGAGCAGTTCTTC | CASSLAGYNEQFF
TRBD1 | TRBJ2-7 | 14 | NA | TRBV19 | TGTGCCAGTCAAACGACAGGGGGCTCGGGGGAGCAGTACTTC | CASQTTGGSGEQYF
NA | TRBJ1-2 | 13 | NA | TRBV7-9 | TGTGCCAGCAGCCTGGACAAACTGGGGGGCTACACCTTC | CASSLDKLGGYTF
NA | TRBJ2-1 | 13 | NA | TRBV7-9 | TGTGCCAGCAGCCTTCATGGACAGAACTTTAAGTTCTTC | CASSLHGQNFKFF
TRBD1 | TRBJ2-5 | 15 | NA | TRBV18 | TGTGCCAGCTCACCACCGGGACAGGGAGAAGAGACCCAGTACTTC | CASSPPGQGEETQYF
NA | TRBJ1-3 | 14 | once | TRBV2 | TGTGCCAGCAGATTGGAGCTCTCTGGAAACACCATATATTTT | CASRLELSGNTIYF
TRBD2 | TRBJ2-7 | 12 | NA | TRBV29-1 | TGCAGCGGCGGGAGCTGGTCAAACGAGCAGTACTTC | CSGGSWSNEQYF
NA | TRBJ1-2 | 18 | NA | TRBV21-1 | TGTGCCAGCAGCAAAGGGGCCGGGACAGGGCAGGGGGTCTATGGCTACACCTTC | CASSKGAGTGQGVYGYTF
TRBD1 | TRBJ1-5 | 14 | NA | TRBV28 | TGTGCCAGCAGTTCAGCCATACAGGGGCGGCCCCAGCATTTT | CASSSAIQGRPQHF
TRBD2 | TRBJ2-1 | 15 | NA | TRBV19 | TGTGCCAGCAAGGGGCGGGAGGCTTCCTACAATGAGCAGTTCTTC | CASKGREASYNEQFF
NA | TRBJ1-3 | 15 | NA | TRBV5-5 | TGTGCCAGCAGCTTGCTGACAGTCTCTGGAAACACCATATATTTT | CASSLLTVSGNTIYF
NA | TRBJ1-3 | 15 | NA | TRBV7-3 | TGTGCCAGCAGCTTAACTAGCAGGGCTGGAAACACCATATATTTT | CASSLTSRAGNTIYF
TRBD1 | TRBJ1-1 | 15 | NA | TRBV28 | TGTGCCAGCAGGGGACAGGGGACTATGAACACTGAAGCTTTCTTT | CASRGQGTMNTEAFF
NA | TRBJ1-6 | 12 | NA | TRBV28 | TGTGCCAGCAGTTTGCGGACTGGCCCAAGCCACTTT | CASSLRTGPSHF
TRBD1 | TRBJ2-5 | 15 | NA | TRBV18 | TGTGCCAGCTCACCGGGGACAGGGCGGGCGGAGACCCAGTACTTC | CASSPGTGRAETQYF
TRBD2 | TRBJ2-5 | 16 | NA | TRBV15 | TGTGCCACCAGCAGAAAGACCGGGACCCCGGGGGGGACCCAGTACTTC | CATSRKTGTPGGTQYF
NA | TRBJ2-2 | 14 | NA | TRBV6-5 | TGTGCCAGCATAAGGCCCGGGGGGCTCGGGGAGCTGTTTTTT | CASIRPGGLGELFF
TRBD1 | TRBJ2-7 | 19 | NA | TRBV7-9 | TGTGCCAGCAGCTTAGCGGAAACCAGGACAGGGGGCCCGCCCTACGAGCAGTACTTC | CASSLAETRTGGPPYEQYF
NA | TRBJ2-6 | 17 | NA | TRBV4-3 | TGCGCCAGCAGCCAAGATCCTCGCGGCGGGGGGGCCAACGTCCTGACTTTC | CASSQDPRGGGANVLTF
NA | TRBJ1-5 | 12 | NA | TRBV12-3/TRBV12-4 | TGTGCCAGCAGCCTAGAAAATCAGCCCCAGCATTTT | CASSLENQPQHF
TRBD1 | TRBJ1-2 | 11 | NA | TRBV20-1 | TGCAGTGCCACAGGGGGCTATGGCTACACCTTC | CSATGGYGYTF
NA | TRBJ1-2 | 14 | NA | TRBV5-8 | TGTGCCAGCAGCTTTTCTATACCAAGGGGCGGCTACACCTTC | CASSFSIPRGGYTF
TRBD1 | TRBJ2-3 | 17 | NA | TRBV19 | TGTGCCAGTAGTATAGTGAATAGACAGGGGAGAACAGATACGCAGTATTTT | CASSIVNRQGRTDTQYF
NA | TRBJ2-3 | 17 | once | TRBV7-7 | TGTGCTAGCAGCTTAGCCAGTGGTGCAGGGCGCACAGATACGCAGTATTTT | CASSLASGAGRTDTQYF
NA | TRBJ2-1 | 18 | NA | TRBV21-1 | TGTGCCAGCAGCACGCGGTTACTAGCGGGTGAGGTTATGGGCGAGCAGTTCTTC | CASSTRLLAGEVMGEQFF
NA | TRBJ1-1 | 14 | NA | TRBV14 | TGTGCCAGCAGCCAAGATTACGGAGTCGGGGAAGCTTTCTTT | CASSQDYGVGEAFF
NA | TRBJ1-1 | 13 | NA | TRBV30 | TGTGCCTGGAGTGGACAGGCGAACACTGAAGCTTTCTTT | CAWSGQANTEAFF